The 4 T cell receptor beta chains below were found in one sample sequenced in a study of tumor-infiltrating lymphocytes in primary liver carcinoma. TCR beta cDNA came from about 470 ng total RNA, primed with a constant-region primer. Researchers made the TCR beta libraries by running three nested multiplex PCR rounds with slightly modified ARM-PCR. A C-beta reverse primer was combined with TRBV1-TRBV30 forward primers in the first two PCR rounds, and each round had 10 cycles. Via MiXCR, TCRdb re-called the multiplex PCR reads, giving one row per CDR3 protein. The sample yields 95,000 to 100,000 distinct CDR3 sequences, around 73% seen once. The tissue used was unsorted bulk material of about 17-33 mg. RNA and DNA were co-extracted from it with the AllPrep DNA/RNA mini kit. Material for sequencing was liver tumor tissue from sampling region 2. The subset denotes: tumor region T2, inferior pole. The receptors stem from a woman aged 55-70 years with primary liver carcinoma and hepatitis B virus infection.

The sample holds a few counts of this clonotype. A read error may be the cause here, since a much bigger clone is one base away. V and J are TRBV5-4 and TRBJ2-7; 11 bases match TRBD2. The CDR3 has 14 residues. Germline CDR1 is SGHNT and CDR2 is YYREEE (reference sequence). Trimming cost V 4 bases and J 5 bases; bases outside gene matches: 5. The CDR3 region is CASSLLTSGNEQYF. CDR3 bases: TGTGCCAGCAGCCTCCTGACTAGCGGGAACGAGCAGTACTTC.

This clonotype has a count of ten or more. The V call is TRBV6-5, the J call TRBJ1-1; TRBD1 matches at 10 bases. This CDR3 comprises 13 residues. With V trimmed by 7 bases and J by 3 bases, 2 bases remained unmatched. Germline V gene lookup returns CDR1 MNHEY and CDR2 SVGAGI. DNA of the CDR3: TGTGCCAGCATGGACAGGGGGGACACTGAAGCTTTCTTT. It yields the protein CASMDRGDTEAFF.

This chain uses TRBV28 with TRBJ2-7; TRBD1 might be the D (6 bases). V was cut by 4 bases and J by 2 bases, with 12 bases left in between. This CDR3 spans 14 amino acids. In germline, CDR1 is MDHEN, CDR2 SYDVKM. CDR3 nucleotides: TGTGCCAGCAGTTATGGACAGCTAGCCTACGAGCAGTACTTC. Translating it yields CASSYGQLAYEQYF. The full variable domain, rest sourced from reference TRBV28 and TRBJ2-7, is DVKVTQSSRYLVKRTGEKVFLECVQDMDHENMFWYRQDPGLGLRLIYFSYDVKMKEKGDIPEGYSVSREKKERFSLILESASTNQTSMYLCASSYGQLAYEQYFGPGTRLTVT.

Details on this clonotype: At one end, the junction sequence differs from germline, possibly due to a read error. CDR3 protein: CAISESRLQTERDTQYF. The DNA for the CDR3 is TGTGCCATCAGTGAGTCCCGCTTGCAAACGGAACGAGATACACAGTATTTT. The rearrangement joins TRBV10-3 to TRBJ2-3; no definite D call. This CDR3 comprises 17 residues. Germline assignment: CDR1 ENHRY and CDR2 SYGVKD.